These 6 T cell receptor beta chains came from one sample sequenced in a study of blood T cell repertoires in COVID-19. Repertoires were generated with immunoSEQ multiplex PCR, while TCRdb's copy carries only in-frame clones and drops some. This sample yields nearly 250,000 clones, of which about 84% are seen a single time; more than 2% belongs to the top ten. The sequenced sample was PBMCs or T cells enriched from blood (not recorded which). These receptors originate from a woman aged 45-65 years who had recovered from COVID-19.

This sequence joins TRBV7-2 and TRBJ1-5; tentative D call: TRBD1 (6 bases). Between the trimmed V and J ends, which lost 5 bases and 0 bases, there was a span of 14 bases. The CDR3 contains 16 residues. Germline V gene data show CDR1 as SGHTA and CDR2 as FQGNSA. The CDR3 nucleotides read TGTGCCAGCAGCCCAGGGACACGTTATAGCAATCAGCCCCAGCATTTT. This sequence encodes CASSPGTRYSNQPQHF.

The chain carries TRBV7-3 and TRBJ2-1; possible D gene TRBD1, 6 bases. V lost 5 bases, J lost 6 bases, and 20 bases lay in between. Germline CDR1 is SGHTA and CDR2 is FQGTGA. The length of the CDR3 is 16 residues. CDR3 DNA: TGTGCCAGCAGCCCACTTGGGGGCCGTTCTTCCAATGAGCAGTTCTTC. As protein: CASSPLGGRSSNEQFF.

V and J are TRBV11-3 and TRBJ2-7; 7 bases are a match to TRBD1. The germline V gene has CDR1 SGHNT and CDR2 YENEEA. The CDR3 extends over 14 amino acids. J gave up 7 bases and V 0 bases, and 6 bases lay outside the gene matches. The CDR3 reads CASSLDRQGLEQYF. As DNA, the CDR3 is TGTGCCAGCAGCTTAGATCGACAGGGTCTTGAGCAGTACTTC.

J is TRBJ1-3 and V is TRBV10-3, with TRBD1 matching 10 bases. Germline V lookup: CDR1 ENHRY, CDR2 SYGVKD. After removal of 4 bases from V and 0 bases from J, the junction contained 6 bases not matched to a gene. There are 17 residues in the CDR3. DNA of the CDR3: TGTGCCATCAGTGGACGACAGGGGGCAAGCTCTGGAAACACCATATATTTT. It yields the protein CAISGRQGASSGNTIYF.

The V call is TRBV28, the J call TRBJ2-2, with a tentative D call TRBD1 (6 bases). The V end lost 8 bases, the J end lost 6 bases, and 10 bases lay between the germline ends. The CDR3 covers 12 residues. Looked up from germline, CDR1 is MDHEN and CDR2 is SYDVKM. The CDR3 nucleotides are TGTGCCAGCTCCAGGGGTGCCGGGGAGCTGTTTTTT. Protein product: CASSRGAGELFF. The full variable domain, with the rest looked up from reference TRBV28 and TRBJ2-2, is DVKVTQSSRYLVKRTGEKVFLECVQDMDHENMFWYRQDPGLGLRLIYFSYDVKMKEKGDIPEGYSVSREKKERFSLILESASTNQTSMYLCASSRGAGELFFGEGSRLTVL.

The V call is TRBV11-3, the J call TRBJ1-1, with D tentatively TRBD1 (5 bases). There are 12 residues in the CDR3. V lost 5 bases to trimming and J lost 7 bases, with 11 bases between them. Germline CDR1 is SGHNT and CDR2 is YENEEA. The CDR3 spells CASSRGHNEAFF. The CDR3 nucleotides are TGTGCCAGCAGCCGAGGACATAATGAAGCTTTCTTT.